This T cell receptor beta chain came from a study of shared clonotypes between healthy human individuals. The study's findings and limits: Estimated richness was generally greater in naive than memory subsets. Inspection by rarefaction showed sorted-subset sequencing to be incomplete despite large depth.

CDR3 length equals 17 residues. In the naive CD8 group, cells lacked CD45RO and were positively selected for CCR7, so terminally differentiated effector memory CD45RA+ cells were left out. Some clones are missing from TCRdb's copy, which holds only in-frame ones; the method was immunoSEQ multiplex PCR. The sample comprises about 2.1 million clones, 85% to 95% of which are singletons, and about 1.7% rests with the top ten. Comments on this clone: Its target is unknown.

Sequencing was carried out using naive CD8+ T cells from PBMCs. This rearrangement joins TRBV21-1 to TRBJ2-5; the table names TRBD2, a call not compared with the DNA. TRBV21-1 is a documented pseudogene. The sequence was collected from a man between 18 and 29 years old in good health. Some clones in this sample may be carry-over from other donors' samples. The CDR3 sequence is CASSKTPPTYDQETQYF. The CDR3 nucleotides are TGTGCCAGCAGCAAAACCCCACCGACTTATGACCAAGAGACCCAGTACTTC.